These 5 T cell receptor beta chains were sequenced from one sample in a study of spatial heterogeneity in lung cancer. Regarding time point: sample taken at primary tumor resection. A single record per CDR3 protein comes from TCRdb applying MiXCR to the 5' RACE reads. The data hold fewer than 20,000 distinct CDR3 sequences, with about 7.5% observed a single time. Their specific antigens are unknown. Study-level results: Tumor mutation count correlated with how many alpha and beta TCRs expanded intratumorally.

The source material was lung tumor tissue, sampled at surgery. The receptor source for this set is a male donor with early-stage non-small cell lung cancer.

The table lists this clonotype with a few counts. V and J are TRBV30 and TRBJ2-1; weak D call: TRBD1 (6 bases). V was pared by 0 bases and J by 9 bases, with 12 bases between. CDR3 length equals 13 residues. CDR1 and CDR2 from the germline V gene are GTSNPN and SVGIG (reference sequence). CDR3 nucleotide sequence: TGTGCCTGGAGTGTAGACAGGTTGCGTGAGCAGTTCTTC. Protein: CAWSVDRLREQFF.

The sample holds a few counts of this clonotype. The chain joins TRBV5-1 to TRBJ2-7; 9 bases are a match to TRBD1. This CDR3 is 14 amino acids long. Germline lookup yields CDR1 SGHRS and CDR2 YFSETQ. V shed 3 bases and J 3 bases; nucleotides not matched to a gene: 4. CDR3 protein: CASSWTGEGYEQYF. For the CDR3, the DNA is TGCGCCAGCAGCTGGACAGGGGAGGGCTACGAGCAGTACTTC.

This clonotype came up many times. The V and J genes are TRBV15 and TRBJ2-1, with 7 bases fitting TRBD1. The CDR3 is 16 amino acids. V gave up 1 base and J gave up 2 bases; unmatched junction bases: 5. Germline-derived CDR1 and CDR2 are LNHNV and YYDKDF (reference sequence). The CDR3 DNA is TGTGCCACCAGCAGAGGCTCCGGGACAGCCTACAATGAGCAGTTCTTC. Its protein product is CATSRGSGTAYNEQFF.

This clonotype was counted a few times. The chain has TRBV3-1 and TRBJ1-1; 8 positions match TRBD1. Germline trimming cut 4 bases from V and 3 bases from J; bases unmatched to any gene: 7. This CDR3 comprises 15 residues. CDR1 and CDR2 from the germline V gene are LGHDT and YNNKEL (reference sequence). The CDR3 coding sequence is TGTGCCAGCAGCCTACCGGGACAGGCCCACACTGAAGCTTTCTTT. Protein: CASSLPGQAHTEAFF.

This clonotype is termed medium-sized. J is TRBJ1-2 and V is TRBV10-3; 9 nucleotides line up with TRBD1. Germline-derived CDR1 and CDR2 are ENHRY and SYGVKD. The CDR3 is 13 residues long. The junction had 4 bases not matched to a gene; V was cut back by 6 bases and J by 5 bases. CDR3 sequence: CAISGQGSYGYTF. CDR3 bases: TGTGCCATCAGCGGACAGGGGTCATATGGCTACACCTTC.